Listed below are T cell receptor beta chains from one sample, sequenced in a study of graft-versus-host responses after intestinal transplantation. Repertoires were generated with immunoSEQ multiplex PCR, while TCRdb's copy carries only in-frame clones and drops some. The table records about 88,000 clones, over 90% of them present only once. Their target antigens are unknown. Specimen: unstimulated CD4+ T cells sorted from spleen or lymph node cells, collected before transplant. The origin of the receptors is a human donor who was the organ donor for an intestinal transplant. Both conserved end residues are trimmed from each CDR3. A D gene is named only where the DNA matches it firmly.

j_call | cdr3_length | d_call | v_call | cdr3_aa
TRBJ2-3 | 13 | TRBD2 | TRBV9 | ASSARGGRTDTQY
TRBJ2-3 | 13 | NA | TRBV7-2 | ASSLSTVSTDTQY
TRBJ2-5 | 11 | NA | TRBV7-2 | ASSLWTEETQY
TRBJ2-7 | 9 | NA | TRBV6-1 | ASIHGYEQY
TRBJ2-1 | 11 | NA | TRBV7-2 | ASSLRRFNEQF
TRBJ2-5 | 12 | TRBD2 | TRBV28 | ASRGKTSVETQY
TRBJ1-2 | 10 | NA | TRBV19 | ASRTTNYGYT
TRBJ1-2 | 13 | NA | TRBV6-6 | ASSYRSRQGYGYT
TRBJ2-2 | 13 | NA | TRBV5-4 | ASSSPDRYTGELF
TRBJ1-1 | 11 | NA | TRBV19 | ASSIRWGGRAF
TRBJ2-5 | 12 | TRBD2 | TRBV10-3 | AISRTSGDETQY
TRBJ2-7 | 10 | NA | TRBV11-2 | ASILGVGEQY
TRBJ2-5 | 11 | NA | TRBV11-3 | ASSSGPLGEQY
TRBJ1-2 | 15 | TRBD1 | TRBV29-1 | SVEPGQGRPSDYGYT
TRBJ2-3 | 10 | NA | TRBV11-1 | ASSLNTDTQY
TRBJ1-4 | 10 | NA | TRBV28 | AEQGPNEKLF
TRBJ1-1 | 13 | TRBD1 | TRBV5-1 | ASSLLRGGNTEAF
TRBJ1-4 | 16 | NA | TRBV7-9 | ASSLIGSPGATNEKLF
TRBJ2-7 | 12 | TRBD2 | TRBV6-6 | ASRQQLATYEQY
TRBJ2-1 | 12 | NA | TRBV9 | ASSGTEAYNEQF